This T cell receptor beta chain was observed in a study of beta chain features in type 1 diabetes. This CDR3 has 11 amino acids. V lost 3 bases to trimming and J lost 5 bases, with 4 bases between them. Germline V CDR1 and CDR2: KGHSH, LQKENI. Using CD45RO/CCR7/CD25/CD127/CD95/CD27, CD4+ naive, central memory, regulatory and stem cell-like memory cells were sorted. Every isolated RNA sample was fully reverse transcribed, so sequencing captured expressed TCRB transcripts. Libraries were prepared by immunoSEQ multiplex PCR; TCRdb keeps only in-frame clonotypes and omits some of them. In the table there are 400,000 to 500,000 clones, about 15% of which are singletons. This clone was seen a few times. This specimen includes other DNA sequences encoding the same CDR3.

The sequence was collected from a man younger than 45 in good health. The chain couples TRBV18 to TRBJ2-5; D ambiguous. Input material: naive CD4+ T cells from blood. CDR3 loop: CASSPEETQYF. DNA of the CDR3: TGTGCCAGCTCACCTGAGGAGACCCAGTACTTC.